Sequencing of this T cell receptor (beta chain) was carried out in a study of human T cells and chemical hapten exposure. Study summary: Across the whole study, which lasted around 24 weeks, patients were given diphenylcyclopropenone on the scalp once a week. Study-level results: PT1 expanded TCR numbers tracked positively with patch test score.

The CDR3 sequence is 17 residues long. Trimming cost V 1 base and J 0 bases, with 14 bases left between them. Germline-derived CDR1 and CDR2 are SGHVS and FQNEAQ. Time point: pre-sensitization, week 0. Documented treatment: therapeutic diphenylcyclopropenone sensitization with weekly scalp DPC. Investigators collected blood before applying each patch test. TCRdb called the RACE reads again in MiXCR, with one record for every CDR3 protein. Here the sample spans 380,000 or so distinct CDR3 sequences, around 5.5% being singletons. The sample holds many counts of this clonotype. Its antigen remains unidentified.

The sample in question was whole blood, obtained in connection with sensitization to the hapten diphenylcyclopropenone (DPC). This receptor was obtained from a young woman with alopecia areata. Some clones in this sample may be carry-over from other donors' samples. The V and J genes are TRBV7-8 and TRBJ2-3; tentative D call: TRBD2 (5 bases). The DNA for the CDR3 is TGTGCCAGCAGCTTAGGTCCTCTAGCCGCCAGCACAGATACGCAGTATTTT. It yields the protein CASSLGPLAASTDTQYF.